Sequencing of this TCR beta chain was carried out in a study of T-cell memory formation after mild COVID-19. Study-wide background: TCR clustering was largely donor specific.

This CDR3 has 16 amino acids. Germline V gives CDR1 SGHRS, CDR2 YFSETQ. Trimming removed 0 bases at V and 4 bases at J, with 15 bases between. TCRdb passed the 5' RACE reads through MiXCR, listing each CDR3 protein once. The profile covers 350,000 to 500,000 distinct CDR3 sequences, with 23% appearing a single time and over 10% taken by the ten largest. The sequencing sample was made of PBMCs or a T cell subset sorted from them (not recorded which). This clonotype was obtained from an adult woman who had mild COVID-19 (a few samples of this study predate the infection). Cell type and time point are not known. The chain is built from TRBV5-1 and TRBJ2-3; D remains unclear. Here the CDR3 reads CASSLGLTVGADTQYF. The CDR3 DNA is TGCGCCAGCAGCTTGGGCCTTACGGTTGGAGCAGATACGCAGTATTTT. Together with reference TRBV5-1 and TRBJ2-3, the CDR3 gives the full variable domain: KAGVTQTPRYLIKTRGQQVTLSCSPISGHRSVSWYQQTPGQGLQFLFEYFSETQRNKGNFPGRFSGRQFSNSRSEMNVSTLELGDSALYLCASSLGLTVGADTQYFGPGTRLTVL.